A selection of T cell receptor beta chains follows, all from one sample in a study of cytomegalovirus exposure and HLA in healthy donors. The table came from immunoSEQ multiplex PCR; TCRdb's copy has only in-frame clones and leaves some out. The sample shows 150,000 to 200,000 clones, around nine tenths of them seen only once. Sequences were obtained from PBMCs. These TCRs come from a woman aged 18-29 years in good health and CMV-seronegative. CDR3s include the opening cysteine and the closing phenylalanine or tryptophan.

V	J	CDR3
TRBV6-5	TRBJ2-7	CASSLRGGPSYEQYF
TRBV11-2	TRBJ2-7	CASSFRIRVLAGEGYEQYF
TRBV27	TRBJ2-7	CASTPLQGSEQYF
TRBV19	TRBJ2-7	CASSIQGAHYEQYF
TRBV5-6	TRBJ1-1	CASSLLYRGRTEAFF
TRBV6-1	TRBJ2-2	CASSDQLSGGFLLGTGELFF
TRBV7-9	TRBJ1-1	CASSLGRGEAFF
TRBV4-1	TRBJ1-1	CASSQRQVNTEAFF
TRBV27	TRBJ2-3	CASSFGVVDTQYF
TRBV20-1	TRBJ1-1	CSARADRAAFF